The rows below give T cell receptor beta chains drawn from one sample of a study of OX40 agonist ivuxolimab in advanced cancers. TCRdb keeps only in-frame clones here, not all; method: immunoSEQ multiplex PCR. The sample records tens of thousands of clones, roughly 90% being singletons. The material was CD4+ or CD8+ T cells sorted from blood, obtained in a trial of the OX40 agonist ivuxolimab. Every receptor here comes from an adult with an advanced solid tumor such as melanoma, head and neck, liver or kidney cancer. Each CDR3 is given with its conserved first and last residue. A D gene is named only where the DNA matches it firmly. Not all rows give a size; the values are once, few, many and, for expanded clones, a class.

.,16,TRBD2,TRBV6-4,TRBJ2-1,CASSAGTSGRVNEQFF,TGTGCCAGCAGTGCCGGGACTAGCGGGAGGGTGAATGAGCAGTTCTTC
.,14,.,TRBV28,TRBJ2-7,CASSLGGAQYEQYF,TGTGCCAGCAGCCTAGGAGGGGCGCAATACGAGCAGTACTTC
.,13,.,TRBV5-1,TRBJ2-5,CASSLRQEETQYF,TGCGCCAGCAGCCTACGACAGGAGGAGACCCAGTACTTC
.,16,TRBD2,TRBV25-1,TRBJ2-1,CASSAPGLATYNEQFF,TGTGCCAGCAGTGCGCCGGGACTAGCGACCTACAATGAGCAGTTCTTC
.,11,TRBD1,TRBV20-1,TRBJ1-4,CSATYRDREVF,TGCAGTGCGACATACCGGGACAGGGAGGTTTTT
.,16,TRBD2,TRBV6-7,TRBJ2-2,CASSYPRTSGRRSVFF,TGTGCCAGCAGTTATCCACGGACTAGCGGGAGACGAAGTGTGTTTTTT
once,14,TRBD1,TRBV27,TRBJ2-7,CASSSETGFHEQYF,TGTGCCAGCAGTTCCGAGACAGGGTTCCACGAGCAGTACTTC
.,11,.,TRBV18,TRBJ2-5,CASSRQETQYF,TGTGCCAGCTCGCGCCAAGAGACCCAGTACTTC
.,14,.,TRBV15,TRBJ2-1,CATSPSSSYNEQFF,TGTGCCACCAGCCCCTCGAGCTCCTACAATGAGCAGTTCTTC
.,15,.,TRBV6-1,TRBJ2-1,CASSEQIASGNEQFF,TGTGCCAGCAGTGAACAGATTGCCTCCGGGAATGAGCAGTTCTTC
.,13,TRBD2,TRBV30,TRBJ2-1,CAWMVAPSGSEFF,TGTGCCTGGATGGTTGCTCCTAGCGGGAGTGAGTTCTTC
.,14,TRBD2,TRBV2,TRBJ2-7,CASSSSGRAYEQYF,TGTGCCAGCAGTTCTAGCGGGAGGGCCTACGAGCAGTACTTC
.,13,.,TRBV29-1,TRBJ2-7,CSVVDRSSYEQYF,TGCAGCGTTGTCGACAGGAGCTCCTACGAGCAGTACTTC
few,11,.,TRBV2,TRBJ2-5,CASSEVETQYF,TGTGCCAGCAGTGAGGTTGAGACCCAGTACTTC
.,14,.,TRBV6-6,TRBJ2-7,CASSSAPNYYEQYF,TGTGCCAGCAGTTCGGCTCCAAATTACTACGAGCAGTACTTC
.,14,TRBD1,TRBV6-1,TRBJ2-4,CASSVYGTAVNQYF,TGTGCCAGCAGTGTTTACGGGACAGCAGTAAACCAGTACTTC
.,14,.,TRBV18,TRBJ1-4,CASSPGRVQEKLFF,TGTGCCAGCTCACCAGGCAGGGTACAGGAAAAACTGTTTTTT
.,14,.,TRBV7-3,TRBJ1-1,CASSSTGGNTEAFF,TGTGCCAGCAGCTCCACCGGGGGGAACACTGAAGCTTTCTTT
once,15,.,TRBV7-9,TRBJ2-4,CASSLDGAAKNIQYF,TGTGCCAGCAGCTTAGACGGAGCGGCCAAAAACATTCAGTACTTC
.,9,.,TRBV20-1,TRBJ1-1,CSARGGAFF,TGCAGTGCTAGGGGTGGCGCTTTCTTT
.,14,.,TRBV5-6,TRBJ2-7,CASSLYGQAREQYF,TGTGCCAGCAGCTTGTACGGGCAGGCCCGCGAGCAGTACTTC
.,13,.,TRBV27,TRBJ1-6,CASSLWANSPLHF,TGTGCCAGCAGTTTATGGGCAAATTCACCCCTCCACTTT
.,13,.,TRBV5-1,TRBJ2-4,CASSLVSENIQYF,TGCGCCAGCAGCTTGGTTAGCGAGAACATTCAGTACTTC